This record covers a single T cell receptor (beta chain). The method, 5' RACE with UMI labels, was used to prepare the TRB cDNA libraries. From the 5' RACE reads, TCRdb lists one entry per CDR3 protein and no DNA. In total, the table holds about 58,000 distinct CDR3 sequences. The sample comes from a study of CXCR3-negative and CXCR3-positive naive CD8 T cells. The germline CDR1 and CDR2 sequences are SNHLY and FYNNEI. The CDR3 covers 13 residues. The chain is built from TRBV2 and TRBJ2-7. Sequenced sample: naive CXCR3- CD8+ T cells from blood. The subset denotes: CD45RO-CCR7+CD27+CD95- naive CD8+ T cells lacking CXCR3 (TNR3-). The source of this sequence is a human donor in good health. Some clones in this sample may be carry-over from other donors' samples. CDR3 loop: CASSDALTYEQYF. Filled out from reference TRBV2 and TRBJ2-7, the complete variable domain reads EPEVTQTPSHQVTQMGQEVILRCVPISNHLYFYWYRQILGQKVEFLVSFYNNEISEKSEIFDDQFSVERPDGSNFTLKIRSTKLEDSAMYFCASSDALTYEQYFGPGTRLTVT.